This section outlines one T cell receptor beta chain sequence together with its context. The CDR3 extends over 14 amino acids. The germline V gene encodes CDR1 MNHEY and CDR2 SVGEGT. Losses at the gene ends were 6 bases for V and 2 bases for J; bases not matched to a gene: 4. Clones were sequenced by immunoSEQ multiplex PCR, and TCRdb holds only the in-frame ones, with some missing. The table has tens of thousands of clones, about four fifths seen once. This specimen comes from a study of blood T cell repertoires in COVID-19. Overall study context: Spain, Italy and the United States supplied samples that represented acute and convalescent COVID-19. PBMCs, B-cell-depleted T cells, or T cells provided the cDNA or gDNA that made up the material.

Those enrolled in Seattle joined during active infection and were followed longitudinally afterward. V usage is TRBV6-2 or TRBV6-3 and J usage is TRBJ2-3, with 8 bases identical to TRBD2. The source of this sequence is a woman aged 80 or over with COVID-19, enrolled during active disease. The sample taken for sequencing was peripheral blood. Here the CDR3 DNA reads TGTGCCAGCAGCTCAGCGGGAGACACAGATACGCAGTATTTT. Translating gives CASSSAGDTDTQYF.